These 20 T cell receptor beta chains originate from one sample sequenced in a study of beta chain features in type 1 diabetes. cDNA synthesis used the whole RNA isolate, giving expressed TCRB sequences. Sequenced by immunoSEQ multiplex PCR; TCRdb stores in-frame clones only, minus some. The sample shows 150,000 to 200,000 clones, 6.5% to 10% of them seen only once. Whole-study results and caveats: Shorter TCRB CDR3s, moderately but significantly so, were found in Type 1 diabetes patients in all four CD4+ subsets.

What these receptors recognize is not known. Sequenced: central memory CD4+ T cells from blood. These receptors originate from a young woman with type 1 diabetes.

The gene calls are TRBV6-6 and TRBJ2-1; D is unclear. The CDR3 has 13 amino acids. V was pared by 7 bases and J by 3 bases, with 10 bases between. Germline V gives CDR1 MNHNY, CDR2 SVGAGI (reference sequence). CDR3 protein: CASTLARYNEQFF. The CDR3, as DNA: TGTGCCAGCACCTTAGCTCGCTACAATGAGCAGTTCTTC.

The gene calls are TRBV11-2 and TRBJ1-5, with 7 bases identical to TRBD1. The germline gives CDR1 SGHAT, CDR2 FQNNGV. The length of the CDR3 is 15 residues. J lost 5 bases, V lost 0 bases, and 4 bases had no gene match. The CDR3 region is CASSLEAGGHQPQHF. CDR3 bases: TGTGCCAGCAGCTTAGAAGCAGGGGGTCATCAGCCCCAGCATTTT.

This clone came up a few times. The chain links TRBV7-6 to TRBJ1-1; D might be TRBD1 (6 bases). The germline CDR1 and CDR2 sequences are SGHVS and FNYEAQ. V was shortened by 5 bases and J by 7 bases, with 11 bases between the two germline ends. The CDR3 extends over 12 amino acids. In DNA, the CDR3 is TGTGCCAGCAGCCTTTCAGGGGTTGAAGCTTTCTTT. Translating it yields CASSLSGVEAFF. Full variable domain (outside the CDR3, taken from reference TRBV7-6 and TRBJ1-1): GAGVSQSPRYKVTKRGQDVALRCDPISGHVSLYWYRQALGQGPEFLTYFNYEAQQDKSGLPNDRFSAERPEGSISTLTIQRTEQRDSAMYRCASSLSGVEAFFGQGTRLTVV.

This clone was counted between two and nine times. For the CDR3, the DNA is TGTGCCAGCAGTTTATCGTCTAGGCGAGACGAGCAGTACTTC. Its translation is CASSLSSRRDEQYF. The chain has TRBV28 and TRBJ2-7; D remains ambiguous. V lost 1 base to trimming and J lost 5 bases, with 12 bases between them. Per germline, CDR1 MDHEN and CDR2 SYDVKM. The CDR3 length is 14 residues.

The sample holds a few counts of this clone. The chain uses TRBV4-1 and TRBJ2-1; the D gene is possibly TRBD2 (6 bases). The CDR3 is 16 amino acids. Germline lookup yields CDR1 MGHRA and CDR2 YSYEKL. Trimming took off 0 bases at V and 2 bases at J, with 11 bases between the two ends. The CDR3 sequence is CASSQEGASAYNEQFF. The CDR3 nucleotides read TGCGCCAGCAGCCAAGAAGGCGCTAGCGCCTACAATGAGCAGTTCTTC.

This sequence joins TRBV7-2 and TRBJ1-6, with 7 nucleotides matching TRBD1. The CDR3 is 15 amino acids. V lost 1 base and J lost 9; bases outside the gene matches: 6. Germline CDR1 reads SGHTA; CDR2 reads FQGNSA. CDR3 protein: CASSLGTGLPSPLHF. The CDR3 region has the DNA TGTGCCAGCAGCTTAGGGACAGGCCTCCCTTCACCCCTCCACTTT.

There are a few counts of this clone. The V and J genes are TRBV28 and TRBJ2-1; 9 bases agree with TRBD2. There are 13 residues in the CDR3. The V and J ends lost 7 bases and 7 bases, in that order; junction bases with no gene match: 5. Germline V lookup: CDR1 MDHEN, CDR2 SYDVKM. This CDR3 reads CASMISGRNEQFF. Written as DNA, the CDR3 is TGTGCCAGCATGATTAGCGGGAGAAATGAGCAGTTCTTC.

This clone appeared a few times. The chain combines TRBV19 with TRBJ1-3; D is perhaps TRBD1 (6 bases). Germline V gene data show CDR1 as LNHDA and CDR2 as SQIVND (reference sequence). This CDR3 is built from 15 residues. Trimming removed 4 bases from V and 4 bases from J, with 14 bases in between. The CDR3 protein is CASSTRQDKGNTIYF. The CDR3, as DNA: TGTGCCAGTAGTACTCGACAGGATAAAGGAAACACCATATATTTT.

This clone was counted a few times. The rearrangement uses TRBV4-3 and TRBJ1-5; D may be TRBD1 (5 bases). Germline CDR1 is LGHNA and CDR2 is YSLEER. Trimming cost V 1 base and J 5 bases, with 12 bases left between them. The CDR3 is 15 residues long. CDR3 sequence reads: CASSQGWGGDQPQHF. Written as DNA, the CDR3 is TGCGCCAGCAGCCAAGGGTGGGGAGGGGATCAGCCCCAGCATTTT.

The chain recombines TRBV7-2 with TRBJ2-3, with D possibly being TRBD2 (6 bases). The CDR3 runs 16 residues. The V end was cut by 5 bases, the J end by 2 bases, with 17 bases between. The V gene's germline CDR1 is SGHTA and CDR2 FQGNSA. CDR3 DNA sequence: TGTGCCAGCAGCCCCGGGGGTGTCCGTACCACAGATACGCAGTATTTT. This codes for CASSPGGVRTTDTQYF.

The rearrangement links TRBV7-2 to TRBJ2-2; D might be TRBD1 (6 bases). This CDR3 comprises 15 residues. Trimming took off 0 bases at V and 7 bases at J, with 12 bases between the two ends. Germline CDR1 reads SGHTA; CDR2 reads FQGNSA. The DNA for the CDR3 is TGTGCCAGCAGCTTAGCGTCGAGGGGGTACGGGGAGCTGTTTTTT. Translated, it gives CASSLASRGYGELFF.

Note on this clone: A read error may account for a junction end that differs from germline. The rearrangement joins TRBV7-7 to TRBJ2-1; TRBD2 aligns across 15 bases. This CDR3 comprises 17 residues. Germline values: CDR1 SSHAT, CDR2 FNYEAQ (reference sequence). The CDR3 DNA reads as TGTGCTAGCAGCCCGGGACTAGCGGGAGGTGCCTACAATGAGCAGTTCTTC. This encodes CASSPGLAGGAYNEQFF.

This chain connects TRBV6-5 to TRBJ1-6; TRBD1 matches 7 bases. This CDR3 has 14 amino acids. Unmatched junction bases numbered 7, after V lost 7 bases and J lost 7 bases. Germline V gives CDR1 MNHEY, CDR2 SVGAGI. DNA for the CDR3: TGTGCCAGCACCATGCTAGGGGGCAATTCACCCCTCCACTTT. Translated, it gives CASTMLGGNSPLHF.

This clone was found a few times. V gene TRBV7-7 combines with J gene TRBJ2-2, with 10 bases that match TRBD1. This CDR3 region has 15 residues. Germline CDR1 and CDR2: SSHAT and FNYEAQ (reference sequence). CDR3 in DNA: TGTGCTAGCCGTCGGACAGGGGGGAACACCGGGGAGCTGTTTTTT. Residues: CASRRTGGNTGELFF. The complete variable domain, with remaining parts taken from reference TRBV7-7 and TRBJ2-2, reads GAGVSQSPRYKVTKRGQDVTLRCDPISSHATLYWYQQALGQGPEFLTYFNYEAQPDKSGLPSDRFSAERPEGSISTLTIQRTEQRDSAMYRCASRRTGGNTGELFFGEGSRLTVL.

This clone was found a few times. This chain uses TRBV7-2 with TRBJ1-2; D remains ambiguous. Deletions cut 5 bases from V and 1 base from J, with 8 bases between. The length of the CDR3 is 13 residues. Germline CDR1 and CDR2: SGHTA and FQGNSA. As DNA, the CDR3 is TGTGCCAGCAGCCAGAGGGATAACTATGGCTACACCTTC. Translating it yields CASSQRDNYGYTF. Filled out from reference TRBV7-2 and TRBJ1-2, the complete variable domain reads GAGVSQSPSNKVTEKGKDVELRCDPISGHTALYWYRQSLGQGLEFLIYFQGNSAPDKSGLPSDRFSAERTGGSVSTLTIQRTQQEDSAVYLCASSQRDNYGYTFGSGTRLTVV.

This clone was observed a handful of times. The V gene is TRBV9, the J gene TRBJ1-5; 11 bases are shared with TRBD1. With V trimmed by 3 bases and J by 4 bases, 12 bases remained unmatched. The CDR3 contains 18 residues. CDR1 SGDLS and CDR2 YYNGEE come from the germline V gene. CDR3 region: CASSAIFGTGGNNQPQHF. For the CDR3, the DNA is TGTGCCAGCAGCGCCATTTTTGGGACAGGGGGAAATAATCAGCCCCAGCATTTT.

The chain employs TRBV6-5 and TRBJ2-3, with unresolved D. Deletions cut 10 bases from V and 7 bases from J, with 12 bases between. Germline CDR1 and CDR2: MNHEY and SVGAGI. The CDR3 length is 11 residues. CDR3 loop: CATRLRNTQYF. The DNA for the CDR3 is TGTGCCACCCGGCTGCGGAATACGCAGTATTTT.

This clone was observed a few times. The chain recombines TRBV6-5 with TRBJ1-1, with D maybe TRBD1 (6 bases). V was trimmed by 6 bases and J by 3 bases, leaving 14 bases between them. The CDR3 loop spans 14 amino acids. Germline loops: CDR1 MNHEY, CDR2 SVGAGI. The DNA of the CDR3 is TGTGCCAGCAGGCACAGGGATGGACACACTGAAGCTTTCTTT. The encoded protein is CASRHRDGHTEAFF.

The V and J genes are TRBV7-9 and TRBJ1-4; no clear D gene. Germline V lookup: CDR1 SEHNR, CDR2 FQNEAQ (reference sequence). The V end lost 6 bases, the J end lost 6 bases, and 11 bases lay between the germline ends. The CDR3 totals 13 residues. The DNA of the CDR3 is TGTGCCAGCAGTAACGGAGCGGATGAAAAACTGTTTTTT. The encoded protein is CASSNGADEKLFF.

The table lists this clone with a few counts. This sequence joins TRBV6-6 and TRBJ2-7; D is perhaps TRBD2 (7 bases). V was clipped by 8 bases and J by 0 bases, with 17 bases between them. From germline, CDR1 is MNHNY and CDR2 SVGAGI (reference sequence). The CDR3 contains 15 residues. The DNA for the CDR3 is TGTGCCAGCCTCCCGTGGGGGGGCGACTCCTACGAGCAGTACTTC. Its translation is CASLPWGGDSYEQYF.